This T cell receptor beta chain was recovered during a study of blood T cell repertoires in COVID-19. The method was immunoSEQ multiplex PCR; TCRdb's version includes in-frame clones alone and lacks a portion of them. The sample holds 280,000 or so clones, about 83% seen once. The CDR3 is 14 residues long. With 6 bases removed from V and 10 bases from J, the gap between germline ends came to 19 bases. CDR1 is MDHEN and CDR2 is SYDVKM in the germline V gene. Sequenced input: peripheral blood. The chain uses TRBV28 and TRBJ1-5; D unresolved. The source of this sequence is a woman in her forties or fifties who had recovered from COVID-19. CDR3 protein: CASSLDTDSRPQHF. The CDR3 region has the DNA TGTGCCAGCAGCCTCGACACCGATTCGCGACCCCAGCATTTT.